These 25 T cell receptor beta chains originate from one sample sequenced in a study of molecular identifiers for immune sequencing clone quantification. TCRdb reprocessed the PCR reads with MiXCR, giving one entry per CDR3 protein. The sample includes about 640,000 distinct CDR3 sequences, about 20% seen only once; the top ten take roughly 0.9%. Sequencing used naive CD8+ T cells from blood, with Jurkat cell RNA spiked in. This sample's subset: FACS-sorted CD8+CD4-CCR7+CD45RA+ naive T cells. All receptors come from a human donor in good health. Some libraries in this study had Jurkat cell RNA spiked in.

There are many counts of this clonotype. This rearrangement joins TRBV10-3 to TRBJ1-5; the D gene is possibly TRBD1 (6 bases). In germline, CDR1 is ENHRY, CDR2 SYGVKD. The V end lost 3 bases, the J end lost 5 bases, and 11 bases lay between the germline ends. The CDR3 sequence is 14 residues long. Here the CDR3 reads CAISEEDSDQPQHF. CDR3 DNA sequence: TGTGCCATCAGTGAAGAGGACAGCGATCAGCCCCAGCATTTT.

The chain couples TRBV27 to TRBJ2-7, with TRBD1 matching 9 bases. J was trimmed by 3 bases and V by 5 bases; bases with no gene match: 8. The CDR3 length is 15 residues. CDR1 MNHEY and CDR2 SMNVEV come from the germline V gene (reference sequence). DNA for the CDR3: TGTGCCAGCAGTCTTACGACAGGGGGGGGCTACGAGCAGTACTTC. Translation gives CASSLTTGGGYEQYF.

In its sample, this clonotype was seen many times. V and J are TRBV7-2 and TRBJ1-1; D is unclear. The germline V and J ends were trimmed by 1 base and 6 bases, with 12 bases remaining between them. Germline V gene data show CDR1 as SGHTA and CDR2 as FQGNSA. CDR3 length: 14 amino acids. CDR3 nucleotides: TGTGCCAGCAGCTTAGTAGGGTTGGCCTCTGAAGCTTTCTTT. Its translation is CASSLVGLASEAFF.

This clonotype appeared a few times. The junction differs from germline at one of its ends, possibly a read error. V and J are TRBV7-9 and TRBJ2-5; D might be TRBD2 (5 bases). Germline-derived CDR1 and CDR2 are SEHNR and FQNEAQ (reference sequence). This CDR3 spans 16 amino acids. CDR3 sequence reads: CASSEIDAGIQGTQYF. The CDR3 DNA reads TGTGCCAGCAGCGAAATCGATGCGGGCATTCAAGGGACCCAGTACTTC.

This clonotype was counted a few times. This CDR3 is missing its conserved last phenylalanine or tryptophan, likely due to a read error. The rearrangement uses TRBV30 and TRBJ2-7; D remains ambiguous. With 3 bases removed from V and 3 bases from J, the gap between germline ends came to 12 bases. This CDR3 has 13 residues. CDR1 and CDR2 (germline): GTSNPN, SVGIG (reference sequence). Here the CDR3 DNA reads TGTGCCTGGAGATTCCCGGGCAGCTACGAGCAGTACCTC. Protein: CAWRFPGSYEQYL.

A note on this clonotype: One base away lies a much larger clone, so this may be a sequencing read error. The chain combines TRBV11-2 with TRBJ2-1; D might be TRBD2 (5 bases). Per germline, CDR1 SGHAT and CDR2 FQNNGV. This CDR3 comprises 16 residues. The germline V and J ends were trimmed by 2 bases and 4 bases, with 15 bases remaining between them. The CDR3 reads CASSLFKQEAYNEQFF. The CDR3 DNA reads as TGTGCCAGCAGCTTATTTAAGCAGGAGGCTTACAATGAGCAGTTCTTC. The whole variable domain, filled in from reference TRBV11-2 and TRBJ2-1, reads EAGVAQSPRYKIIEKRQSVAFWCNPISGHATLYWYQQILGQGPKLLIQFQNNGVVDDSQLPKDRFSAERLKGVDSTLKIQPAKLEDSAVYLCASSLFKQEAYNEQFFGPGTRLTVL.

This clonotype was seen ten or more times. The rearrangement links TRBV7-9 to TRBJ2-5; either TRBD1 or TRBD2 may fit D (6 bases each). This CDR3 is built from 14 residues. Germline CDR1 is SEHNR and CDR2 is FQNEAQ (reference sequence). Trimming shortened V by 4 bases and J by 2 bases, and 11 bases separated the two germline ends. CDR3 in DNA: TGTGCCAGCAGCTCCAAGGGGGGACAAGAGACCCAGTACTTC. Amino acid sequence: CASSSKGGQETQYF.

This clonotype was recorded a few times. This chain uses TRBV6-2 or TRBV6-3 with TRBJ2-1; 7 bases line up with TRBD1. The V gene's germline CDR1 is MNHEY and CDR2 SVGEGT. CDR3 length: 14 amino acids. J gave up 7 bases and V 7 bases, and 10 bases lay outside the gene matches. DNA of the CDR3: TGTGCCAGCACGCCAGGGACAGCACTAAATGAGCAGTTCTTC. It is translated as CASTPGTALNEQFF.

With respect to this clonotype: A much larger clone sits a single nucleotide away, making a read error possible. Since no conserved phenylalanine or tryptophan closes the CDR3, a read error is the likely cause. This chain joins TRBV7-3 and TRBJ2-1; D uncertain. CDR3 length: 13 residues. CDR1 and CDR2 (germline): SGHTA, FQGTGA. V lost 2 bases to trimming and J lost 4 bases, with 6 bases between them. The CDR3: CASSLETYNEQFL. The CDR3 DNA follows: TGTGCCAGCAGCTTAGAGACTTACAATGAGCAGTTCCTC.

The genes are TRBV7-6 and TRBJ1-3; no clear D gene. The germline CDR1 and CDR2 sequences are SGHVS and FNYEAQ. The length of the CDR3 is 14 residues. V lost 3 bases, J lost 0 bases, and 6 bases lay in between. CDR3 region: CASSLEFSGNTIYF. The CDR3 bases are TGTGCCAGCAGCTTGGAGTTCTCTGGAAACACCATATATTTT.

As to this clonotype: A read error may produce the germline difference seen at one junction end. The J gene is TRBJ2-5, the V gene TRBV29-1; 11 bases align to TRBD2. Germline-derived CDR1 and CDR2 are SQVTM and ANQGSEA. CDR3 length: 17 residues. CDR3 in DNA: TGCAGCGTCGACGGGACTAGCGGTGAAGGGGTAGGAGAGACCCCGTACTTC. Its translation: CSVDGTSGEGVGETPYF.

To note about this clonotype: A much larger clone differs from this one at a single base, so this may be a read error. The CDR3: CASSTLAGSWDNEQFF. For the CDR3, the DNA is TGTGCCAGCAGCACGCTAGCGGGAAGTTGGGACAATGAGCAGTTCTTC. The chain employs TRBV7-9 and TRBJ2-1; 9 bases agree with TRBD2. CDR3 size: 16 residues. The V gene end was trimmed by 5 bases and the J gene end by 5 bases; junction bases not matched to a gene: 10. CDR1 and CDR2 from the germline V gene are SEHNR and FQNEAQ (reference sequence).

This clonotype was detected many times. This CDR3 is CASSPEQRVYNEQFF. In DNA form, the CDR3 reads TGCGCCAGCAGCCCGGAACAGCGAGTTTACAATGAGCAGTTCTTC. The chain links TRBV5-1 to TRBJ2-1; D ambiguous. With 4 bases removed from V and 4 bases from J, the gap between germline ends came to 15 bases. This CDR3 is built from 15 residues. Germline loops: CDR1 SGHRS, CDR2 YFSETQ.

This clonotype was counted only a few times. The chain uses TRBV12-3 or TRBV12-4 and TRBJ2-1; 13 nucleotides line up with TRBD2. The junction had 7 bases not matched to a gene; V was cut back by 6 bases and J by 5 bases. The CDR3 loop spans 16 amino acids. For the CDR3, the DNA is TGTGCCAGCAGACCTACCGGGACTAGCGGGAACAATGAGCAGTTCTTC. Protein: CASRPTGTSGNNEQFF.

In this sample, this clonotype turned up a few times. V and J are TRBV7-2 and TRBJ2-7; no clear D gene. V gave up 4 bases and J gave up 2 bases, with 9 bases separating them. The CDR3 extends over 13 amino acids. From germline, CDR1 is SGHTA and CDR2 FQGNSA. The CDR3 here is CASSYRAPYEQYF. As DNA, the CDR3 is TGTGCCAGCAGCTACCGGGCCCCCTACGAGCAGTACTTC.

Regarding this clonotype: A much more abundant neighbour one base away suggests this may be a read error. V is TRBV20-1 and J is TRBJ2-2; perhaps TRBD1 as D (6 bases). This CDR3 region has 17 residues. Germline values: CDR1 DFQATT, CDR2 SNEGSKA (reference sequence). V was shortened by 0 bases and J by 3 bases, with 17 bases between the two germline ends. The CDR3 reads CSARDHAGQPDTGELFF. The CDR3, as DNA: TGCAGTGCTAGAGATCATGCAGGACAGCCGGACACCGGGGAGCTGTTTTTT.

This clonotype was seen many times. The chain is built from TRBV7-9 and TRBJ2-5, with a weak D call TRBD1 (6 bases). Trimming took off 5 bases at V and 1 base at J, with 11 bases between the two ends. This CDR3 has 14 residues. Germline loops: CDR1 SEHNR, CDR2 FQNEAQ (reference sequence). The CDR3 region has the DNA TGTGCCAGCAGCCCTACAGGGATCCAAGAGACCCAGTACTTC. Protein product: CASSPTGIQETQYF.

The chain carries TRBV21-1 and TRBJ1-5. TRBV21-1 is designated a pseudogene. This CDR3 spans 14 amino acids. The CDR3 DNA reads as TGTGCCAGCAGCCCCCGTTTGGGTGATCAGCCCCAGCATTTT. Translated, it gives CASSPRLGDQPQHF.

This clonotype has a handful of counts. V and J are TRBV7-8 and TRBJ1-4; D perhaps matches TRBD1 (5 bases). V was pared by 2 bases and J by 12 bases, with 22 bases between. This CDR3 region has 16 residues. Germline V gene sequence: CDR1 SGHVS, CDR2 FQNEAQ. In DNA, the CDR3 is TGTGCCAGCAGCTTATGGTCAAGGGCGGCTATAGGGGAACTGTTTTTT. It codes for CASSLWSRAAIGELFF.

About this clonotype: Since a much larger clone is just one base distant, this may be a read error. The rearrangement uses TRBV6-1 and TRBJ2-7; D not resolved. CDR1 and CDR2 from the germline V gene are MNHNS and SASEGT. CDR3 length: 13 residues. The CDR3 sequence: CASSEARVYEQHF. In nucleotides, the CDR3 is TGTGCCAGCAGTGAAGCCCGAGTGTACGAGCAGCACTTC.

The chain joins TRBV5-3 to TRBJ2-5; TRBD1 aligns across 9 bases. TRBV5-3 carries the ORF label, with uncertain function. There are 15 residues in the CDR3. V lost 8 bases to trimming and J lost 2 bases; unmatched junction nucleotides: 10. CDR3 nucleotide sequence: TGTGCCAGCACATCCGGGACAGGGCGTCAAGAGACCCAGTACTTC. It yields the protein CASTSGTGRQETQYF.

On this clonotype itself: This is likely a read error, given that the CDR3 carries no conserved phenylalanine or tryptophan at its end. The CDR3 here is CASSIGDRGNQPQHS. In nucleotides, the CDR3 is TGTGCCAGTAGTATCGGAGATCGGGGCAATCAGCCCCAGCATTCT. The chain couples TRBV19 to TRBJ1-5; no clear D. Germline V gene lookup returns CDR1 LNHDA and CDR2 SQIVND (reference sequence). The CDR3 extends over 15 amino acids. V lost 3 bases and J lost 2, with 11 bases in between.

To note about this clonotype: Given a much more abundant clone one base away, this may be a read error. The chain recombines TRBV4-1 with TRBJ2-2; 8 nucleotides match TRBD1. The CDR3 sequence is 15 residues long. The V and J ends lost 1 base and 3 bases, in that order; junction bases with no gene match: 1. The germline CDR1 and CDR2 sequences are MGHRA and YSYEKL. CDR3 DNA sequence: TGCGCCAGCAGCCAAGCACAGGGGGACACCGGGGAGCTGTTTTTT. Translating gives CASSQAQGDTGELFF.

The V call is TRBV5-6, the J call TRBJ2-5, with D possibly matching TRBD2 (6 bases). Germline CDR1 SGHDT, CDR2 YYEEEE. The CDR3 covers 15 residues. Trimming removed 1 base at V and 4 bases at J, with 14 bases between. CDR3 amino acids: CASSLTPTGVETQYF. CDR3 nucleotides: TGTGCCAGCAGCTTGACTCCAACGGGAGTAGAGACCCAGTACTTC. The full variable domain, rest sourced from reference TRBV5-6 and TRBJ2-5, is DAGVTQSPTHLIKTRGQQVTLRCSPKSGHDTVSWYQQALGQGPQFIFQYYEEEERQRGNFPDRFSGHQFPNYSSELNVNALLLGDSALYLCASSLTPTGVETQYFGPGTRLLVL.

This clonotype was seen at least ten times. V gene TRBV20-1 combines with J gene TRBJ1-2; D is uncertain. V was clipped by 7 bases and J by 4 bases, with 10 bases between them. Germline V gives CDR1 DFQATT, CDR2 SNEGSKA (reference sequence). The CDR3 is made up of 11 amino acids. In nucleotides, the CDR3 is TGCAGTGGCGAATCCCTCTATGGCTACACCTTC. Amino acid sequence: CSGESLYGYTF.